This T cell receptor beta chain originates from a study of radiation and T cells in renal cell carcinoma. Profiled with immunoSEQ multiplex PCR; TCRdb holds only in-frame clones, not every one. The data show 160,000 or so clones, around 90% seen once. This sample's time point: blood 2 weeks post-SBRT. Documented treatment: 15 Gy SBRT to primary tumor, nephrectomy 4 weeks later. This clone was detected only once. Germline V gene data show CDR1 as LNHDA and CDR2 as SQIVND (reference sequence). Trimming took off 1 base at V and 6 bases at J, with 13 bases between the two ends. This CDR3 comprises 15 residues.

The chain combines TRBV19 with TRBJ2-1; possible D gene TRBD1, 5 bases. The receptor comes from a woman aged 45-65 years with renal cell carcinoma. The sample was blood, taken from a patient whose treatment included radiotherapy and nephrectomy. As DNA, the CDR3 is TGTGCCAGTAGTATAGTTTGGGGCTTGGGCAATGAGCAGTTCTTC. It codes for CASSIVWGLGNEQFF.